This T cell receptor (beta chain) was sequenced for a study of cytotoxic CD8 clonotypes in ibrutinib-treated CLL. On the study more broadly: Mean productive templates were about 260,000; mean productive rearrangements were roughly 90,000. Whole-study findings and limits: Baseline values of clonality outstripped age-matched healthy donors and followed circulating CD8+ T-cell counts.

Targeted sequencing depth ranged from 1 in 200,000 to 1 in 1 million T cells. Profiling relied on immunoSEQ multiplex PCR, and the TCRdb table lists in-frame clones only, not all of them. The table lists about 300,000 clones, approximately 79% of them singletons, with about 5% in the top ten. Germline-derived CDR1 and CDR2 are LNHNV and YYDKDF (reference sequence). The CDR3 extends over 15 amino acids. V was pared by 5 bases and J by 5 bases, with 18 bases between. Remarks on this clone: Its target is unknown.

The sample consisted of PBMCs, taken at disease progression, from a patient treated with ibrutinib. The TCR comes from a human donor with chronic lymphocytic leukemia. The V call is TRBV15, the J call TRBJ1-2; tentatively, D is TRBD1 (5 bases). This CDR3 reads CATSRGGGSHYGYTF. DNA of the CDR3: TGTGCCACCAGCCGCGGGGGAGGGTCACATTATGGCTACACCTTC.